This T cell receptor beta chain was documented in a study of T-cell reconstitution after alpha-beta-depleted transplantation in children. TCRbeta library preparation incorporated unique molecular identifiers. TCRdb re-called the PCR reads with MiXCR, one entry per CDR3 protein. This sample has 210,000 or so distinct CDR3 sequences, with about 9.5% found just once. The CDR3 has 11 residues. The germline V and J ends were trimmed by 2 bases and 7 bases, with 5 bases remaining between them. This clonotype came up many times. The source of this sequence is a human donor who donated a stem cell graft to a child with acute lymphoblastic leukemia. The chain has TRBV12-3 or TRBV12-4 and TRBJ1-1; D gene ambiguous. Sequenced material: PBMCs from the stem cell graft donor, taken from the stem cell graft. The CDR3 spells CASSLTYEAFF. DNA for the CDR3: TGTGCCAGCAGTTTAACGTATGAAGCTTTCTTT.